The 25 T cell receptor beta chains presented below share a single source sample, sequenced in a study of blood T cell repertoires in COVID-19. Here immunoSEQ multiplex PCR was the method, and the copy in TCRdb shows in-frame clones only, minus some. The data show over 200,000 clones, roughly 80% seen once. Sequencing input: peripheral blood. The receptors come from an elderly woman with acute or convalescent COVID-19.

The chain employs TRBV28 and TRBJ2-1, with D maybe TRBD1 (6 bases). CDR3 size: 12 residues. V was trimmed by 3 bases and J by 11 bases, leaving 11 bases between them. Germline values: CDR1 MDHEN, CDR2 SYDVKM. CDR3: CASSFAGAQQFF. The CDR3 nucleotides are TGTGCCAGCAGTTTCGCAGGGGCCCAGCAGTTCTTC.

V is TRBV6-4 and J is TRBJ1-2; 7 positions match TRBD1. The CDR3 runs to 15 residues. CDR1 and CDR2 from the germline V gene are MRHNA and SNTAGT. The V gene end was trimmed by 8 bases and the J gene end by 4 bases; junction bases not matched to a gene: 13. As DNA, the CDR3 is TGTGCCAGCGCTAGGGACAGCGAAATACCCTATGGCTACACCTTC. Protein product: CASARDSEIPYGYTF.

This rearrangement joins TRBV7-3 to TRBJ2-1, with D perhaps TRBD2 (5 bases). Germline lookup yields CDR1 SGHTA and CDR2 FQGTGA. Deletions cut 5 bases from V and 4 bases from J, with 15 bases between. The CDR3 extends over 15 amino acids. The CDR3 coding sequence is TGTGCCAGCAGCCCGCAAGGGAGTGGATACAATGAGCAGTTCTTC. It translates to CASSPQGSGYNEQFF.

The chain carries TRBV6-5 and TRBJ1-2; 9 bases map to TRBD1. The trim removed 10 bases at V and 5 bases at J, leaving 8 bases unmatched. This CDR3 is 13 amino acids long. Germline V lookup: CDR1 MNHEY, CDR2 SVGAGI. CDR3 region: CATGTGLGYGYTF. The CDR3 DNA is TGTGCCACCGGGACAGGGCTCGGGTATGGCTACACCTTC.

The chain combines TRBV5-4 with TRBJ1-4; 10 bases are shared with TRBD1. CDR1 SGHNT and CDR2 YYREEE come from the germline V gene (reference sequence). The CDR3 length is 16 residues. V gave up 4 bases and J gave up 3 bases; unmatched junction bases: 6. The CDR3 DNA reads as TGTGCCAGCAGCCGAAAAGGGACAGGGGCTAATGAAAAACTGTTTTTT. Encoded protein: CASSRKGTGANEKLFF.

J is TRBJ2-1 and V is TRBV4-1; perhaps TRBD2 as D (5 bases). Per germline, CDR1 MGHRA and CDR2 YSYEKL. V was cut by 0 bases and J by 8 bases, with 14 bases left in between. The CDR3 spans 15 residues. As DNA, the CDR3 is TGCGCCAGCAGCCAAGAAGGAACGGGATGGGATGAGCAGTTCTTC. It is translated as CASSQEGTGWDEQFF.

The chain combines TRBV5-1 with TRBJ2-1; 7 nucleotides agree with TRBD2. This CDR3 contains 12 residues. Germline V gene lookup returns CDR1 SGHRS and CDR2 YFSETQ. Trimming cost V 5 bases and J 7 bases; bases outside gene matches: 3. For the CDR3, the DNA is TGCGCCAGCAGTGGCGGGGGAAATGAGCAGTTCTTC. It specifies CASSGGGNEQFF.

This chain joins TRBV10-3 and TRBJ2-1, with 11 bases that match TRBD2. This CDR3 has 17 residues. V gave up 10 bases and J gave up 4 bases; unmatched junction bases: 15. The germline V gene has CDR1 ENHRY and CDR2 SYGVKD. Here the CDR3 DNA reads TGTGCCACCGCGACTAGCGGGATAAATAGGGAGTACAATGAGCAGTTCTTC. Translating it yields CATATSGINREYNEQFF.

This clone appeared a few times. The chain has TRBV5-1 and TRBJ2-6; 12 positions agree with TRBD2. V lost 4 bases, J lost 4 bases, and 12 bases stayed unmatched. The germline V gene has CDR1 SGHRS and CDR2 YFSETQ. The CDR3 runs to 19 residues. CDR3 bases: TGCGCCAGCAGCCCCCCTCCTAGCGGGAGGGCCTTAGGGGCCAACGTCCTGACTTTC. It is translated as CASSPPPSGRALGANVLTF.

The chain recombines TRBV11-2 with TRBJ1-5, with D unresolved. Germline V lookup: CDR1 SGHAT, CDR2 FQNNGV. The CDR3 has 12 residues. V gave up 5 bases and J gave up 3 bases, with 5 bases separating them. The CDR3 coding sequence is TGTGCCAGCAGCCGTCCCAATCAGCCCCAGCATTTT. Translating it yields CASSRPNQPQHF.

The CDR3 DNA sequence: TGCGCCAGCAGCTTCGGCTACGAGCAGTACTTC. This gives the protein CASSFGYEQYF. The gene calls are TRBV5-1 and TRBJ2-7; no reliable D call. Germline V gene data show CDR1 as SGHRS and CDR2 as YFSETQ. CDR3 length equals 11 residues. The V end lost 2 bases, the J end lost 3 bases, and 3 bases lay between the germline ends.

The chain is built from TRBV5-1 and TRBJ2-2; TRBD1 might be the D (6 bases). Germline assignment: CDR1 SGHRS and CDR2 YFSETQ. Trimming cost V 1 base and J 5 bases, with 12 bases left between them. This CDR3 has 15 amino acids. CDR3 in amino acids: CASSLLQGDTGELFF. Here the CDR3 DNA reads TGCGCCAGCAGCTTGCTACAGGGTGATACCGGGGAGCTGTTTTTT.

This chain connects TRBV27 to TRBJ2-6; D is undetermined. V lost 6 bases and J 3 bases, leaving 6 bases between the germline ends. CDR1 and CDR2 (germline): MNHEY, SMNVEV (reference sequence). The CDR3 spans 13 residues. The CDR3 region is CASSGFGANVLTF. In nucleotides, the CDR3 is TGTGCCAGCAGCGGGTTTGGGGCCAACGTCCTGACTTTC.

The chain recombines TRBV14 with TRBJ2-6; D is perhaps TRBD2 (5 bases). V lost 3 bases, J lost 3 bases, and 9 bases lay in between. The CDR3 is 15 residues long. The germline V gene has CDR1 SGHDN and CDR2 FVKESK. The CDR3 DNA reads TGTGCCAGCAGCCAGCGGGCGAGTGGGGCCAACGTCCTGACTTTC. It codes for CASSQRASGANVLTF.

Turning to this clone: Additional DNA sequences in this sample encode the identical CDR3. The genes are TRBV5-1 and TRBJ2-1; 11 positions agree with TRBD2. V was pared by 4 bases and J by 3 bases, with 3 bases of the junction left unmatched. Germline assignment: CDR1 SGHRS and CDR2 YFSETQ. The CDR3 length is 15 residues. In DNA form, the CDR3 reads TGCGCCAGCAGCCCCGGGACTAGCGGCTACAATGAGCAGTTCTTC. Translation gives CASSPGTSGYNEQFF. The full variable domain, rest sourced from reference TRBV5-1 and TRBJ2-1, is KAGVTQTPRYLIKTRGQQVTLSCSPISGHRSVSWYQQTPGQGLQFLFEYFSETQRNKGNFPGRFSGRQFSNSRSEMNVSTLELGDSALYLCASSPGTSGYNEQFFGPGTRLTVL.

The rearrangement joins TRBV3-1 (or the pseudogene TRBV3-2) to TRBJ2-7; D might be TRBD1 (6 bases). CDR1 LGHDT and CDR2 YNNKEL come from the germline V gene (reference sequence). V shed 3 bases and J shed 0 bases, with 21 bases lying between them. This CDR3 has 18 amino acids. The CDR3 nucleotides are TGTGCCAGCAGCCAGACCCACTCGACAGGAACTCACTCCTACGAGCAGTACTTC. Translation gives CASSQTHSTGTHSYEQYF.

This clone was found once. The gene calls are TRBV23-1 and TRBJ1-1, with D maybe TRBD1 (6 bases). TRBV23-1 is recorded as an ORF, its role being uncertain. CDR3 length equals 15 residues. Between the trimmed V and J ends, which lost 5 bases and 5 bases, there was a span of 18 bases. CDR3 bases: TGCGCCAGCAGTGGTGGCAGGGGTATGAGGACTGAAGCTTTCTTT. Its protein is CASSGGRGMRTEAFF.

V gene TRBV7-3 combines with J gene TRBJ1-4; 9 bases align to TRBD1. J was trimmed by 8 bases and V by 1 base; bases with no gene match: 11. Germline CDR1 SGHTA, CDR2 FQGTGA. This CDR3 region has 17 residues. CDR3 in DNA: TGTGCCAGCAGCTTAAAGCTCCCCGGGACAGGGAACGAAAAACTGTTTTTT. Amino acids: CASSLKLPGTGNEKLFF.

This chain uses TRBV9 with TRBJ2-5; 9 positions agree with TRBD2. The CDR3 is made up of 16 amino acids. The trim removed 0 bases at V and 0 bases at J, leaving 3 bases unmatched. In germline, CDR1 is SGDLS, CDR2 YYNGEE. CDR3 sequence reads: CASSVGASGDQETQYF. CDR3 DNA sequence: TGTGCCAGCAGCGTAGGGGCTAGCGGGGACCAAGAGACCCAGTACTTC.

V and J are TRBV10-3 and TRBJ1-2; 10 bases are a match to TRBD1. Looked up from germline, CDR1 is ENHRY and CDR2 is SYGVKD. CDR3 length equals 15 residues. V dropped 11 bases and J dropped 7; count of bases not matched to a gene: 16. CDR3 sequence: CASETGGADSGGYTF. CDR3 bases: TGTGCCTCCGAGACAGGGGGCGCGGATAGTGGTGGCTACACCTTC.

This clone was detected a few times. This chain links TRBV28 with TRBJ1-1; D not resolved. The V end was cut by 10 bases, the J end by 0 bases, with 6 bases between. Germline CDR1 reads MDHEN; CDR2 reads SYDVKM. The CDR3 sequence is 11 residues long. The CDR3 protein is CATQLNTEAFF. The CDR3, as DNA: TGTGCCACCCAGTTGAACACTGAAGCTTTCTTT. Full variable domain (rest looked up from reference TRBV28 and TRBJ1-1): DVKVTQSSRYLVKRTGEKVFLECVQDMDHENMFWYRQDPGLGLRLIYFSYDVKMKEKGDIPEGYSVSREKKERFSLILESASTNQTSMYLCATQLNTEAFFGQGTRLTVV.

This CDR3 is CASSLPPWTGKDEQFF. For the CDR3, the DNA is TGTGCCAGCAGCTTACCCCCCTGGACAGGGAAGGATGAGCAGTTCTTC. This chain uses TRBV7-6 with TRBJ2-1, with 8 bases matching TRBD1. From germline, CDR1 is SGHVS and CDR2 FNYEAQ. J gave up 8 bases and V 2 bases, and 11 bases lay outside the gene matches. The CDR3 extends over 16 amino acids. Drawing the rest from reference TRBV7-6 and TRBJ2-1, the complete variable domain is GAGVSQSPRYKVTKRGQDVALRCDPISGHVSLYWYRQALGQGPEFLTYFNYEAQQDKSGLPNDRFSAERPEGSISTLTIQRTEQRDSAMYRCASSLPPWTGKDEQFFGPGTRLTVL.

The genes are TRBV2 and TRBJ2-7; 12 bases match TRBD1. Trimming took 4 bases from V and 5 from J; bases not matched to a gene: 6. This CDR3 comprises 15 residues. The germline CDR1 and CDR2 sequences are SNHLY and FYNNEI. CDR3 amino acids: CASSAGTGGFDEQYF. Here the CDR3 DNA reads TGTGCCAGCAGTGCCGGGACAGGGGGCTTCGACGAGCAGTACTTC.

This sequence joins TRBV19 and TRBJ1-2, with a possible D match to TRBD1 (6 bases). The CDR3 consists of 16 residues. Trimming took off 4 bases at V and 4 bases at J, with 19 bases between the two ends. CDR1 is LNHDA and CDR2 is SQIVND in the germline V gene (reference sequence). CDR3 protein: CASSTPLRTETYGYTF. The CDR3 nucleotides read TGTGCCAGTAGTACACCCCTACGGACAGAGACCTATGGCTACACCTTC.

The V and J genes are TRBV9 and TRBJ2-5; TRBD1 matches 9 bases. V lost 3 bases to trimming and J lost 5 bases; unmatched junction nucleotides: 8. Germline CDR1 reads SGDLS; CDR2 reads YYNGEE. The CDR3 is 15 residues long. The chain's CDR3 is CASSAFEDRGETQYF. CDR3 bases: TGTGCCAGCAGCGCCTTTGAGGACAGGGGCGAGACCCAGTACTTC.